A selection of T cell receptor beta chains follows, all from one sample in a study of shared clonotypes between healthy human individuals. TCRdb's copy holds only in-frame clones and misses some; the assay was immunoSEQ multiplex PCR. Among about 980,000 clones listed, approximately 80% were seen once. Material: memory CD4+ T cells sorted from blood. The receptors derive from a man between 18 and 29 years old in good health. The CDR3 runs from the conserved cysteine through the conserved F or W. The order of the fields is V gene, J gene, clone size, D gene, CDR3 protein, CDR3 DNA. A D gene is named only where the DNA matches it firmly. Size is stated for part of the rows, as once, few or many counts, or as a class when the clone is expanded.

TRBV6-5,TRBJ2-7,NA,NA,CASTPRRLSYEQYF,TGTGCCAGCACCCCCCGGCGGTTGTCCTACGAGCAGTACTTC
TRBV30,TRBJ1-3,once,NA,CAWSPIISGNTIYF,TGTGCCTGGAGTCCAATCATCTCTGGAAACACCATATATTTT
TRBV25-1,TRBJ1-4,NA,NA,CASTSLATNEKLFF,TGTGCCAGCACGTCCCTTGCAACTAATGAAAAACTGTTTTTT
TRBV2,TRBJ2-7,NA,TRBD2,CASKLSSGAAKYF,TGTGCCAGCAAACTAAGTAGCGGGGCGGCGAAGTACTTC
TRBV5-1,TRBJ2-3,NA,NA,CASSLQGRDTQYF,TGCGCCAGCAGCTTACAGGGCCGAGATACGCAGTATTTT
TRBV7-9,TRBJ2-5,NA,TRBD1,CASSLTGAGAETQYF,TGTGCCAGCAGCTTAACAGGGGCCGGTGCGGAGACCCAGTACTTC
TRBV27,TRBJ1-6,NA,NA,CASSFSRSGGGNSPLHF,TGTGCCAGCAGTTTTTCCAGGTCGGGGGGTGGTAATTCACCCCTCCACTTT
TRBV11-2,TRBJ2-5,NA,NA,CASSLQAYQETQYF,TGTGCCAGCAGCCTCCAGGCCTACCAAGAGACCCAGTACTTC
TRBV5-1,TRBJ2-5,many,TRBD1,CASSALGDRAETQYF,TGCGCCAGCAGCGCCCTCGGGGACAGGGCAGAGACCCAGTACTTC
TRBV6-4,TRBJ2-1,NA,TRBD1,CASSGQGNEQFF,TGTGCCAGCAGTGGACAGGGCAATGAGCAGTTCTTC
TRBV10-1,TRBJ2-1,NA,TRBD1,CASSVDQGEREQFF,TGCGCCAGCAGTGTGGACCAGGGGGAACGTGAGCAGTTCTTC
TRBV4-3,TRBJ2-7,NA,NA,CASSQDGAGDFYEQYF,TGCGCCAGCAGCCAAGATGGGGCAGGGGATTTTTACGAGCAGTACTTC
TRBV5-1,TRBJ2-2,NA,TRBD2,CASRASGNTGELFF,TGCGCCAGTCGGGCTAGCGGCAACACCGGGGAGCTGTTTTTT
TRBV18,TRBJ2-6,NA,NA,CASSPESSGANVLTF,TGTGCCAGCTCCCCGGAGAGCTCTGGGGCCAACGTCCTGACTTTC
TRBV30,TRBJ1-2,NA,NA,CAWSVGAGYTF,TGTGCCTGGAGTGTTGGGGCTGGCTACACCTTC
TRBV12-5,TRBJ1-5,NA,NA,CASGLVLRGHSNQPQHF,TGTGCTAGTGGTTTGGTATTGAGGGGCCATAGCAATCAGCCCCAGCATTTT
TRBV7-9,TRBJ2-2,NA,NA,CASSLGGLTGANTGELFF,TGTGCCAGCAGCTTAGGGGGTCTAACAGGTGCGAACACCGGGGAGCTGTTTTTT
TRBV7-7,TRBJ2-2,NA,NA,CASSVDSNTGELFF,TGTGCTAGCAGCGTGGACAGTAACACCGGGGAGCTGTTTTTT
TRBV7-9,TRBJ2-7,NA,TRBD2,CASSPGTSGRSSYEQYF,TGTGCCAGCAGCCCGGGGACTAGCGGGAGGAGCTCCTACGAGCAGTACTTC
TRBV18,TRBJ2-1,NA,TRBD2,CASSPRLAGYNEQFF,TGTGCCAGCTCCCCTAGACTAGCGGGCTACAATGAGCAGTTCTTC
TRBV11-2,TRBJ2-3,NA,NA,CASSLLGADTQYF,TGTGCCAGCAGCTTACTTGGGGCAGATACGCAGTATTTT
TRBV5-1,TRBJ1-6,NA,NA,CASSLGYENSPLHF,TGCGCCAGCAGCTTGGGTTACGAAAATTCACCCCTCCACTTT
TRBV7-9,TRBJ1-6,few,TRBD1,CASSLGQERSPLHF,TGTGCCAGCAGCTTGGGACAGGAGCGTTCACCCCTCCACTTT
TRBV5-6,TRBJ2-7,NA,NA,CASSPDNRAYEQYF,TGTGCCAGCAGCCCGGACAACAGGGCCTACGAGCAGTACTTC
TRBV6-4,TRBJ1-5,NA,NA,CASSEGQGDQPQHF,TGTGCCAGCAGTGAGGGGCAGGGTGATCAGCCCCAGCATTTT
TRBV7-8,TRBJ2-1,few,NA,CASSQGHQVLSYNEQFF,TGTGCCAGCAGCCAGGGACATCAAGTACTCTCCTACAATGAGCAGTTCTTC